This T cell receptor beta chain derives from a study of CD8+CD57+ T cells in acquired aplastic anemia. Study-level information: Mean DNA quantity obtained from sorted CD4+ and CD8+ cells was 3 to 3.5 ug.

TCR beta VDJ and CDR3 were profiled, and genomic DNA was the template. MiXCR, applied by TCRdb to the reads, yields one record per CDR3 protein. The table has some 64,000 distinct CDR3 sequences, around 50% seen once; the top ten hold 2% to 3%. By share of the sample, this clonotype is medium-sized. Germline V gene lookup returns CDR1 SQVTM and CDR2 ANQGSEA. The CDR3 contains 12 residues. Deletions cut 6 bases from V and 2 bases from J, with 8 bases between. The sample comprised sorted CD4+, CD8+, or CD8+CD57+ T cells (not recorded which) from PBMCs. The receptor was isolated from a human donor in good health, serving as a control. The chain has TRBV29-1 and TRBJ1-5; D perhaps matches TRBD1 (5 bases). The CDR3 here is CSVGDGNQPQHF. The CDR3 nucleotides are TGCAGCGTAGGGGATGGCAATCAGCCCCAGCATTTT.